The 10 T cell receptor beta chains below come from one sample, sequenced in a study of shared clonotypes between healthy human individuals. Clones were sequenced by immunoSEQ multiplex PCR, and TCRdb holds only the in-frame ones, with some missing. Here the sample spans approximately 1,000,000 clones, around 78% being singletons. Specimen: memory CD4+ T cells from PBMCs. As for subset: CD45RA-negative fraction. These TCRs come from a man between 18 and 29 years old in good health. Some clones in this sample may be carry-over from other donors' samples.

The chain recombines TRBV7-6 with TRBJ2-7, with TRBD2 identical over 11 bases. In germline, CDR1 is SGHVS, CDR2 FNYEAQ. V was pared by 5 bases and J by 3 bases, with 15 bases of the junction left unmatched. The CDR3 is 18 residues long. This CDR3 is CASSPGLAEAYVVYEQYF. DNA for the CDR3: TGTGCCAGCAGCCCGGGACTAGCGGAAGCCTACGTTGTCTACGAGCAGTACTTC.

This clone was detected ten times or more. The J gene is TRBJ2-3, the V gene TRBV19; D uncertain. From germline, CDR1 is LNHDA and CDR2 SQIVND (reference sequence). The CDR3 runs to 12 residues. V dropped 3 bases and J dropped 2 bases, with 3 bases sitting between them. CDR3: CASSMDTDTQYF. The CDR3 nucleotides are TGTGCCAGTAGTATGGACACAGATACGCAGTATTTT.

A single count supports this clone. The chain joins TRBV5-4 to TRBJ1-1; a possible D gene is TRBD1 (5 bases). The V and J ends lost 4 bases and 7 bases respectively, with 20 bases between them. Germline assignment: CDR1 SGHNT and CDR2 YYREEE (reference sequence). The CDR3 runs 15 residues. The CDR3: CASSPGGSYKGEAFF. The CDR3 DNA sequence: TGTGCCAGCAGCCCCGGGGGGTCCTACAAGGGTGAAGCTTTCTTT.

V gene TRBV9 combines with J gene TRBJ2-3, with no clear D. Looked up from germline, CDR1 is SGDLS and CDR2 is YYNGEE. This CDR3 spans 13 amino acids. V shed 0 bases and J shed 6 bases, with 8 bases lying between them. The DNA of the CDR3 is TGTGCCAGCAGCGTAGCTACCGGGGATACGCAGTATTTT. Encoded protein: CASSVATGDTQYF.

The genes are TRBV11-1 and TRBJ2-3, with 9 positions matching TRBD2. Looked up from germline, CDR1 is SGHAT and CDR2 is FQDESV (reference sequence). There are 16 residues in the CDR3. After removal of 1 base from V and 2 bases from J, the junction contained 4 bases not matched to a gene. The CDR3 nucleotides are TGTGCCAGCAGCTTAGTGGCGGGAGGGATCACAGATACGCAGTATTTT. Protein: CASSLVAGGITDTQYF.

This chain uses TRBV10-3 with TRBJ2-3; D is uncertain. Germline loops: CDR1 ENHRY, CDR2 SYGVKD. This CDR3 has 15 amino acids. Trimming took off 6 bases at V and 1 base at J, with 14 bases between the two ends. The CDR3 nucleotides read TGTGCCATCAGCCCTCAGGTTGCGGGCACAGATACGCAGTATTTT. Its translation: CAISPQVAGTDTQYF.

In its sample, this clone was seen a few times. This chain joins TRBV19 and TRBJ2-7; 9 bases line up with TRBD2. J was trimmed by 7 bases and V by 5 bases; bases with no gene match: 18. Looked up from germline, CDR1 is LNHDA and CDR2 is SQIVND (reference sequence). CDR3 length: 17 residues. DNA of the CDR3: TGTGCCAGTAGTCCCGCTCCGGGTCGGCTAGCGGGGAGGGAGCAGTACTTC. Amino acid sequence: CASSPAPGRLAGREQYF.

The chain links TRBV4-1 to TRBJ1-3; D possibly corresponds to TRBD1 (6 bases). The CDR3 runs 17 residues. Trimming took 0 bases from V and 4 from J, leaving 16 bases between them. CDR1 is MGHRA and CDR2 is YSYEKL in the germline V gene. CDR3 protein: CASSQDRQGPGGNTIYF. In DNA form, the CDR3 reads TGCGCCAGCAGCCAAGATCGCCAGGGGCCGGGGGGAAACACCATATATTTT.

DNA for the CDR3: TGTGCCAGCAGCCAAGTAGGGAGCTACAATAATGAAAAACTGTTTTTT. Its translation is CASSQVGSYNNEKLFF. The chain couples TRBV4-2 to TRBJ1-4; D not certain. Trimming shortened V by 1 base and J by 4 bases, and 13 bases separated the two germline ends. Germline CDR1 reads LGHNA; CDR2 reads YNFKEQ. This CDR3 is built from 16 residues.

In the case of this clone: At the DNA level, this CDR3 is encoded by other sequences in the same sample as well. The J gene is TRBJ2-5, the V gene TRBV5-1; a possible D gene is TRBD2 (6 bases). Germline CDR1 is SGHRS and CDR2 is YFSETQ. V lost 2 bases, J lost 5 bases, and 10 bases lay in between. This CDR3 has 13 residues. The CDR3 is CASSFGGAETQYF. In DNA, the CDR3 is TGCGCCAGCAGCTTCGGAGGGGCTGAGACCCAGTACTTC.